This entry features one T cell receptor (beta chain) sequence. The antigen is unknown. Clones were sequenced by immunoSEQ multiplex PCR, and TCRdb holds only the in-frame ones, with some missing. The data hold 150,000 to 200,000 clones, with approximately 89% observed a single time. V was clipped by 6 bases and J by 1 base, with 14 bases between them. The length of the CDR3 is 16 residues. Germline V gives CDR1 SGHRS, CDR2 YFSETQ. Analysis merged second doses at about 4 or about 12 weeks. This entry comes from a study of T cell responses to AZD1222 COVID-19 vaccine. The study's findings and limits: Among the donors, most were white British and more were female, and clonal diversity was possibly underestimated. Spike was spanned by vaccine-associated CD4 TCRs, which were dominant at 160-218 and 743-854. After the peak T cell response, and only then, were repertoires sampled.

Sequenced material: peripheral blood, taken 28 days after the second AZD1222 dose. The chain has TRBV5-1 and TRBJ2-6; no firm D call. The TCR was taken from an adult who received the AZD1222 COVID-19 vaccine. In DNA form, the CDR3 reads TGCGCCAGCACCCCTTCATTCGGTTCTGGGGCCAACGTCCTGACTTTC. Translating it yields CASTPSFGSGANVLTF.